Below are 19 T cell receptor beta chains sequenced from a single sample in a study of response to subunit inactivated influenza vaccine (dated by TCRdb to the late 2010s). The time point tag for this specimen amounts to: approximately 40 days after influenza vaccine administration. The library was generated by RT-PCR. TCRdb shows the sequencer as Illumina HiSeq 2500. TCRdb reanalyzed the raw reads on its own, using fastp at Q25 for trimming and MiXCR for clone calling, and kept in-frame beta chains. Identical CDR3 proteins give one entry, which carries the most common genes and DNA. The table for this sample lists roughly 570,000 distinct CDR3 sequences; under 15% of them were counted only once. The top ten constitute less than 15% of the sample. The specimen was PBMCs from blood, collected 35 to 45 days after vaccination. The receptors shown here come from a man aged 50-60 years who received an inactivated influenza vaccine. Donor details come from another sample of the same person, matched by shared clones.

This clonotype was observed a handful of times. The chain employs TRBV28 and TRBJ2-7, with 7 bases that match TRBD1. Germline assignment: CDR1 MDHEN and CDR2 SYDVKM. J was trimmed by 5 bases and V by 3 bases; bases with no gene match: 16. The CDR3 length is 17 residues. The CDR3 DNA follows: TGTGCCAGCAGTTTCCCCTTGCGACAGGGTAAACGTCACGAGCAGTACTTC. Protein sequence: CASSFPLRQGKRHEQYF.

This clonotype was seen more than once but under ten times. V gene TRBV4-1 combines with J gene TRBJ1-1, with D unclear. Looked up from germline, CDR1 is MGHRA and CDR2 is YSYEKL. The CDR3 has 15 amino acids. V lost 4 bases to trimming and J lost 1 base, with 13 bases between them. The CDR3 nucleotides are TGCGCCAGCAGCCCCATAGGGAGCCAGAACACTGAAGCTTTCTTT. This codes for CASSPIGSQNTEAFF.

The rearrangement uses TRBV20-1 and TRBJ2-1; 13 bases map to TRBD2. This CDR3 contains 14 residues. V lost 5 bases and J lost 4; bases outside the gene matches: 2. Germline values: CDR1 DFQATT, CDR2 SNEGSKA (reference sequence). The CDR3 DNA reads TGCAGTGCTCAACTAGCGGGGGGGTACAATGAGCAGTTCTTC. This encodes CSAQLAGGYNEQFF.

This clonotype was seen at least ten times. The V and J genes are TRBV9 and TRBJ2-1, with TRBD2 identical over 11 bases. The CDR3 extends over 15 amino acids. V dropped 6 bases and J dropped 4; count of bases not matched to a gene: 6. The germline CDR1 and CDR2 sequences are SGDLS and YYNGEE. CDR3 residues: CASTLGLAVYNEQFF. The CDR3, as DNA: TGTGCCAGCACCTTGGGACTAGCGGTTTACAATGAGCAGTTCTTC.

The V gene is TRBV12-3 or TRBV12-4, the J gene TRBJ2-3; 11 bases line up with TRBD2. Losses at the gene ends were 6 bases for V and 5 bases for J; bases not matched to a gene: 10. This CDR3 is 16 amino acids long. The CDR3 coding sequence is TGTGCCAGCAGACCTACTAGCGGGGGATTAAAAGATACGCAGTATTTT. This translates into CASRPTSGGLKDTQYF.

This clonotype has more than one count but fewer than ten. This chain links TRBV7-2 with TRBJ2-7, with D tentatively TRBD2 (5 bases). Trimming removed 5 bases from V and 5 bases from J, with 19 bases in between. The CDR3 is made up of 15 amino acids. Germline-derived CDR1 and CDR2 are SGHTA and FQGNSA. CDR3 amino acids: CASSLSGTAGHEQYF. The DNA for the CDR3 is TGTGCCAGCAGCCTCTCGGGCACGGCGGGTCACGAGCAGTACTTC.

This clonotype was detected only a few times. This sequence joins TRBV5-1 and TRBJ1-3; 8 bases map to TRBD1. V trimming: 4 bases; J trimming: 2 bases; junction bases outside the gene matches: 8. This CDR3 spans 16 amino acids. Germline-derived CDR1 and CDR2 are SGHRS and YFSETQ. CDR3 coding DNA: TGCGCCAGCAGCCTCCAGGCGGACAGGGCTGGAAACACCATATATTTT. Translated, it gives CASSLQADRAGNTIYF.

There are a few counts of this clonotype. Relative to the germline gene, one junction end is altered; a read error may explain this. The V gene is TRBV29-1, the J gene TRBJ1-1; D is unresolved. CDR1 and CDR2 from the germline V gene are SQVTM and ANQGSEA. This CDR3 has 10 residues. This CDR3 is CSVYDTAAFF. The DNA of the CDR3 is TGCAGCGTTTACGATACTGCAGCTTTCTTT.

The sample holds a few counts of this clonotype. CDR3 residues: CASSLGRGLAGSYEQYF. DNA for the CDR3: TGTGCCAGCAGCCTCGGACGGGGACTAGCGGGATCCTACGAGCAGTACTTC. The J gene is TRBJ2-7, the V gene TRBV3-1, with TRBD2 matching 13 bases. Per germline, CDR1 LGHDT and CDR2 YNNKEL (reference sequence). The CDR3 totals 17 residues. V trimming: 4 bases; J trimming: 1 base; junction bases outside the gene matches: 7.

This chain connects TRBV29-1 to TRBJ2-2, with D maybe TRBD1 (6 bases). There are 12 residues in the CDR3. Trimming removed 8 bases at V and 7 bases at J, with 14 bases between. CDR1 and CDR2 (germline): SQVTM, ANQGSEA. CDR3 in amino acids: CSMGDTVGELFF. CDR3 DNA: TGCAGCATGGGGGACACCGTCGGGGAGCTGTTTTTT.

This clonotype was found many times. The chain has TRBV7-6 and TRBJ1-1; TRBD1 aligns across 7 bases. The germline gives CDR1 SGHVS, CDR2 FNYEAQ. This CDR3 comprises 18 residues. The V and J ends lost 1 base and 0 bases, in that order; junction bases with no gene match: 11. CDR3 in amino acids: CASSLEEGASRMNTEAFF. CDR3 in DNA: TGTGCCAGCAGCTTAGAGGAGGGGGCGAGTAGGATGAACACTGAAGCTTTCTTT. The variable domain in full, completed from reference TRBV7-6 and TRBJ1-1, reads GAGVSQSPRYKVTKRGQDVALRCDPISGHVSLYWYRQALGQGPEFLTYFNYEAQQDKSGLPNDRFSAERPEGSISTLTIQRTEQRDSAMYRCASSLEEGASRMNTEAFFGQGTRLTVV.

V is TRBV7-2 and J is TRBJ2-5, with a possible D match to TRBD2 (6 bases). The V end was cut by 5 bases, the J end by 5 bases, with 12 bases between. The germline CDR1 and CDR2 sequences are SGHTA and FQGNSA. The CDR3 is made up of 13 amino acids. This chain's CDR3 is CASSRGVSETQYF. The CDR3 nucleotides read TGTGCCAGCAGCCGCGGGGTTTCGGAGACCCAGTACTTC.

This clonotype showed up many times. The rearrangement links TRBV7-2 to TRBJ2-7, with 8 positions matching TRBD2. Looked up from germline, CDR1 is SGHTA and CDR2 is FQGNSA. Unmatched junction bases numbered 5, after V lost 5 bases and J lost 2 bases. The CDR3 is made up of 14 amino acids. CDR3 protein: CASSPGLETYEQYF. Here the CDR3 DNA reads TGTGCCAGCAGCCCGGGACTAGAGACCTACGAGCAGTACTTC.

This clonotype was seen only a few times. This chain uses TRBV20-1 with TRBJ2-5, with 10 bases identical to TRBD2. CDR1 is DFQATT, CDR2 SNEGSKA, per germline (reference sequence). The junction had 8 bases not matched to a gene; V was cut back by 3 bases and J by 7 bases. The CDR3 has 14 amino acids. The CDR3 bases are TGCAGTGCTAGCATCGGACTAGCGGCGTGGACCCAGTACTTC. Protein: CSASIGLAAWTQYF.

This clonotype was picked up a small number of times. This chain links TRBV28 with TRBJ2-2; possibly TRBD1 for D (6 bases). Trimming pared 4 bases from V and 3 bases from J, leaving 9 bases between. CDR3 length: 14 amino acids. The V gene's germline CDR1 is MDHEN and CDR2 SYDVKM. The CDR3 reads CASSWGPDTGELFF. The DNA for the CDR3 is TGTGCCAGCAGTTGGGGGCCGGACACCGGGGAGCTGTTTTTT.

This clonotype was found a few times. The chain employs TRBV19 and TRBJ2-1; D gene ambiguous. This CDR3 has 15 residues. Deletions cut 9 bases from V and 6 bases from J, with 21 bases between. CDR1 LNHDA and CDR2 SQIVND come from the germline V gene (reference sequence). The CDR3 bases are TGTGCCAGCAGTCCGGTTGGGCCGGCGAGCAATGAGCAGTTCTTC. Translating it yields CASSPVGPASNEQFF.

The sample holds many counts of this clonotype. The chain links TRBV20-1 to TRBJ1-4; D may be TRBD1 (5 bases). Trimming took 3 bases from V and 8 from J, leaving 16 bases between them. The germline V gene has CDR1 DFQATT and CDR2 SNEGSKA (reference sequence). The CDR3 spans 14 residues. CDR3 loop: CSASIQTAGEKLFF. In DNA form, the CDR3 reads TGCAGTGCTAGTATCCAGACAGCGGGAGAAAAACTGTTTTTT.

This clonotype has only a few counts. This chain links TRBV20-1 with TRBJ2-7; D perhaps matches TRBD2 (5 bases). The CDR3 extends over 11 amino acids. Trimming pared 4 bases from V and 4 bases from J, leaving 8 bases between. CDR1 is DFQATT and CDR2 is SNEGSKA in the germline V gene (reference sequence). DNA of the CDR3: TGCAGTGCTACAACTAGTTACGAGCAGTACTTC. Translating gives CSATTSYEQYF.

V and J are TRBV7-9 and TRBJ2-6; TRBD1 matches at 7 bases. The CDR3 totals 14 residues. Trimming at V came to 6 bases and at J to 12 bases, leaving 11 bases not matched to a gene. Germline V gives CDR1 SEHNR, CDR2 FQNEAQ (reference sequence). The CDR3: CASRHGTEPFVLTF. The CDR3 coding sequence is TGTGCCAGCAGACATGGGACAGAGCCTTTCGTCCTGACTTTC.